This T cell receptor (beta chain) was found in a study of cytomegalovirus exposure and HLA in healthy donors. The CDR3 covers 11 residues. Trimming shortened V by 3 bases and J by 13 bases, and 13 bases separated the two germline ends. Per the germline V gene, CDR1 is DFQATT and CDR2 is SNEGSKA (reference sequence). At collection, donors were nominally healthy, but unrecorded immune exposures were probable. About this clone itself: The antigen is undetermined.

Study outcomes and limitations: Being indistinguishable, some V segments were excluded, TRBV6-2 and TRBV6-3 among them.

60 Vbeta and 13 Jbeta primers were used in PCR. Clones were sequenced by immunoSEQ multiplex PCR, and TCRdb holds only the in-frame ones, with some missing. The sample carries about 140,000 clones, over 65% recorded once. The origin of this receptor is a man aged 40-49 years in good health and CMV-seronegative. The material sequenced was PBMCs. This sequence joins TRBV20-1 and TRBJ2-1; TRBD2 is a possible D gene (6 bases). This CDR3 is CSASPRGKQFF. DNA for the CDR3: TGCAGTGCTAGTCCCCGGGGGAAACAGTTCTTC.